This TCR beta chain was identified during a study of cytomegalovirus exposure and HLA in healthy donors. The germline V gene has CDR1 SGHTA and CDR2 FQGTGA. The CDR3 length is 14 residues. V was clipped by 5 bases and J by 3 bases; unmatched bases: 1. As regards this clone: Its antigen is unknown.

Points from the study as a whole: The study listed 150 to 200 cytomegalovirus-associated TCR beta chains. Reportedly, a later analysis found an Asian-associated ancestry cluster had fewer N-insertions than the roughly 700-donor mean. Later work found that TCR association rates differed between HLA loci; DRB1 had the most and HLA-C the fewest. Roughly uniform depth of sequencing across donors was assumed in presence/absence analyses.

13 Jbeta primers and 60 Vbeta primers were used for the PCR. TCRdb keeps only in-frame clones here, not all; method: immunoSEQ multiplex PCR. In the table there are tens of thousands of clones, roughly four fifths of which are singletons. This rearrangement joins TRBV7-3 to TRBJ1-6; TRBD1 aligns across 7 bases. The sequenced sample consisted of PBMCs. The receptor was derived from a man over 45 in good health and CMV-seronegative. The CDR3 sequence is CASSRQGYNSPLHF. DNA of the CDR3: TGTGCCAGCAGCCGACAGGGCTATAATTCACCCCTCCACTTT.